This T cell receptor (beta chain) was sequenced during a study of early T cells in non-severe SARS-CoV-2 infection. Many counts were recorded for this clonotype. TCRdb fed the 5' RACE reads into MiXCR, producing one record per CDR3 protein. The sample shows 20,000 to 30,000 distinct CDR3 sequences, about 4.6% of them seen only once. Deletions cut 2 bases from V and 13 bases from J, with 23 bases between. The germline gives CDR1 ENHRY, CDR2 SYGVKD. This CDR3 region has 15 residues. Sequenced sample: whole blood. This clonotype originated in an adult who was a healthcare worker with PCR-confirmed SARS-CoV-2 infection or an uninfected control (not recorded which). The chain links TRBV10-3 to TRBJ2-5, with D possibly TRBD2 on 7 matching bases. This CDR3 reads CAISEGRGDSGSPYF. DNA of the CDR3: TGTGCCATCAGTGAGGGGAGGGGGGACTCCGGCAGTCCGTACTTC.